A single sample is the source of the 7 T cell receptor beta chains below, sequenced in a study of cytomegalovirus exposure and HLA in healthy donors. Primers for the PCR totalled 60 Vbeta and 13 Jbeta. Only in-frame clones appear in the TCRdb table, and some are missing; sequencing was by immunoSEQ multiplex PCR. Of approximately 170,000 clones in the sample, 60% to 85% were seen once. Sequencing was done on a sample of PBMCs. The receptors originated from a woman younger than 30 in good health and CMV-seronegative.

This sequence joins TRBV28 and TRBJ1-4, with TRBD1 as a possible D gene (5 bases). The CDR3 has 14 amino acids. The V gene lost 2 bases and the J gene lost 4 bases, with 8 bases spanning the gap. Germline V CDR1 and CDR2: MDHEN, SYDVKM. CDR3 DNA sequence: TGTGCCAGCAGTTTACCGCAGGGTAATGAAAAACTGTTTTTT. It yields the protein CASSLPQGNEKLFF.

In the case of this clone: At one end the junction does not follow the germline gene, possibly because of a read error. The V call is TRBV27, the J call TRBJ1-6; tentative D call: TRBD1 (5 bases). CDR3 size: 16 residues. In germline, CDR1 is MNHEY, CDR2 SMNVEV (reference sequence). The CDR3 bases are TGTGCCAGCTTGGAGCTGGCGGGACGCCTTAATTCGCCCCTCCACTTT. Translating it yields CASLELAGRLNSPLHF.

The chain uses TRBV30 and TRBJ2-7, with TRBD2 matching 13 bases. Germline trimming cut 1 base from V and 8 bases from J; bases unmatched to any gene: 11. The CDR3 is 16 residues long. CDR1 is GTSNPN, CDR2 SVGIG, per germline (reference sequence). Here the CDR3 DNA reads TGTGCCTGGAGTGGCTTGTCAGGACTAGCGGGAGATCAGCAGTACTTC. It is translated as CAWSGLSGLAGDQQYF.

The rearrangement uses TRBV9 and TRBJ2-1, with D possibly matching TRBD1 (6 bases). V lost 4 bases and J 0 bases, leaving 14 bases between the germline ends. The CDR3 contains 16 residues. Germline CDR1 and CDR2: SGDLS and YYNGEE. In DNA, the CDR3 is TGTGCCAGCAGCTTACTAGGGGGTAGCTCCTACAATGAGCAGTTCTTC. This translates into CASSLLGGSSYNEQFF.

V and J are TRBV7-2 and TRBJ2-7; 8 nucleotides agree with TRBD2. The V and J ends lost 1 base and 7 bases, in that order; junction bases with no gene match: 9. Germline-derived CDR1 and CDR2 are SGHTA and FQGNSA. The CDR3 has 15 amino acids. The CDR3 DNA reads as TGTGCCAGCAGCTTAGTCGGCGGGGGGCCGTGGGAGCAGTACTTC. It codes for CASSLVGGGPWEQYF.

J is TRBJ2-3 and V is TRBV7-2; 13 nucleotides agree with TRBD2. The CDR3 has 18 amino acids. V lost 5 bases and J lost 1; bases outside the gene matches: 9. Germline V gives CDR1 SGHTA, CDR2 FQGNSA. Written as DNA, the CDR3 is TGTGCCAGCAGCCCTGGACTAGCGGGAGTCTCCCGCACAGATACGCAGTATTTT. It is translated as CASSPGLAGVSRTDTQYF.

CDR3 sequence (DNA): TGCGCCAGCAGCCCTGGGGAGATCTTCGAGCAGTACTTC. It yields the protein CASSPGEIFEQYF. The chain carries TRBV10-2 and TRBJ2-7, with D possibly being TRBD2 (5 bases). The CDR3 sequence is 13 residues long. The germline V and J ends were trimmed by 6 bases and 6 bases, with 15 bases remaining between them. From germline, CDR1 is WSHSY and CDR2 SAAADI.